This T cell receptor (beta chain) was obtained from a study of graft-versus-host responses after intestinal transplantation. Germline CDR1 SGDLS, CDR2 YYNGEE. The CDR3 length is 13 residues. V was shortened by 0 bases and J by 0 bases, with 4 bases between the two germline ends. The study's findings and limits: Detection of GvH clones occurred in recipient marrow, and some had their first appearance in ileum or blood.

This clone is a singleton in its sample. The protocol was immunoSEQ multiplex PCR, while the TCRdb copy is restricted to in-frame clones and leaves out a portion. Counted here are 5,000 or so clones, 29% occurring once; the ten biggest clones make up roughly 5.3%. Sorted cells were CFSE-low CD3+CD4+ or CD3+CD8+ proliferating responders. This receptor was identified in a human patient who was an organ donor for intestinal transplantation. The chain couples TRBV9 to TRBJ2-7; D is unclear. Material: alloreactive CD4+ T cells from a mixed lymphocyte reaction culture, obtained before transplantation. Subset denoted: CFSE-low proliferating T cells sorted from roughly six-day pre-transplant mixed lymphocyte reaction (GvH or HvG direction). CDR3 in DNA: TGTGCCAGCAGCGTAGGACACTCCTACGAGCAGTACTTC. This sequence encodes CASSVGHSYEQYF.